The 15 T cell receptor beta chains in this list originate from one sample, sequenced in a study of blood T cell repertoires in COVID-19. TCRdb keeps only in-frame clones here, not all; method: immunoSEQ multiplex PCR. The sample consists of a few hundred thousand clones, more than 75% of them appearing once. Sample: peripheral blood. The source of these receptors is a woman aged 30 to 39 with COVID-19, enrolled during active disease.

The chain carries TRBV5-5 and TRBJ1-6; possible D gene TRBD1, 6 bases. There are 14 residues in the CDR3. The V gene lost 1 base and the J gene lost 7 bases, with 9 bases spanning the gap. The germline CDR1 and CDR2 sequences are SGHKS and YYEKEE (reference sequence). CDR3 sequence (DNA): TGTGCCAGCAGCTTGCAGGGGTGGAATTCACCCCTCCACTTT. Amino acids: CASSLQGWNSPLHF.

The chain uses TRBV10-3 and TRBJ1-2, with 10 bases identical to TRBD1. This CDR3 spans 12 amino acids. Germline values: CDR1 ENHRY, CDR2 SYGVKD. V was clipped by 6 bases and J by 8 bases; unmatched bases: 3. The DNA of the CDR3 is TGTGCCATCAGATGGACAGGGGGAGGCTACACCTTC. Translated: CAIRWTGGGYTF.

V and J are TRBV30 and TRBJ1-5, with 11 bases identical to TRBD1. V shed 2 bases and J 6 bases; nucleotides not matched to a gene: 3. Germline V gene data show CDR1 as GTSNPN and CDR2 as SVGIG (reference sequence). CDR3 length: 14 residues. CDR3 in DNA: TGTGCCTGGAGTTGGACAGGGGGCGGTCAGCCCCAGCATTTT. Translation: CAWSWTGGGQPQHF.

The gene calls are TRBV5-1 and TRBJ2-3, with 10 bases aligning to TRBD1. CDR3 length: 17 residues. V shed 1 base, J shed 6 bases, and the junction held 11 bases outside the gene matches. Germline V gene sequence: CDR1 SGHRS, CDR2 YFSETQ. CDR3 region: CASSLPSDRGQGDTQYF. CDR3 sequence (DNA): TGCGCCAGCAGCTTGCCCTCCGACAGGGGGCAGGGGGATACGCAGTATTTT.

This sequence joins TRBV7-8 and TRBJ1-4; 8 nucleotides match TRBD1. The germline V gene has CDR1 SGHVS and CDR2 FQNEAQ. The junction had 8 bases not matched to a gene; V was cut back by 5 bases and J by 6 bases. The CDR3 totals 15 residues. The DNA for the CDR3 is TGTGCCAGCAGCCCCCCAGGGGGCTCGTATGAAAAACTGTTTTTT. Translation: CASSPPGGSYEKLFF.

The chain uses TRBV7-2 and TRBJ1-5, with 7 bases fitting TRBD1. J gave up 4 bases and V 2 bases, and 5 bases lay outside the gene matches. Germline loops: CDR1 SGHTA, CDR2 FQGNSA. The CDR3 is 15 residues long. The CDR3 spells CASSLLGGRNQPQHF. For the CDR3, the DNA is TGTGCCAGCAGCTTATTAGGGGGCCGTAATCAGCCCCAGCATTTT.

This rearrangement joins TRBV7-9 to TRBJ1-4, with D possibly TRBD1 on 5 matching bases. The CDR3 consists of 17 residues. The germline gives CDR1 SEHNR, CDR2 FQNEAQ (reference sequence). Trimming left V 4 bases short and J 8 bases short, with 23 bases between. This CDR3 reads CASSSTRTQGVGEKLFF. The CDR3 nucleotides are TGTGCCAGCAGCTCCACCCGAACCCAAGGGGTCGGCGAAAAACTGTTTTTT.

The chain employs TRBV5-1 and TRBJ2-7; D is undetermined. This CDR3 is 12 amino acids long. The V and J ends lost 3 bases and 6 bases respectively, with 10 bases between them. Germline V gene data show CDR1 as SGHRS and CDR2 as YFSETQ. In nucleotides, the CDR3 is TGCGCCAGCAGCTCCCCCCAGTCCGAGCAGTACTTC. This gives the protein CASSSPQSEQYF.

The gene calls are TRBV16 and TRBJ1-2; D is perhaps TRBD1 (6 bases). Trimming pared 5 bases from V and 4 bases from J, leaving 8 bases between. Germline-derived CDR1 and CDR2 are KGHSY and FQNENV. The CDR3 contains 12 residues. The CDR3 DNA follows: TGTGCCAGCAGCTCGGACAGCTATGGCTACACCTTC. Translation gives CASSSDSYGYTF.

The chain combines TRBV7-2 with TRBJ2-1; D is possibly TRBD2 (5 bases). Looked up from germline, CDR1 is SGHTA and CDR2 is FQGNSA. The germline V and J ends were trimmed by 5 bases and 5 bases, with 16 bases remaining between them. CDR3 length equals 15 residues. The CDR3 is CASSLVTGRDNEQFF. Written as DNA, the CDR3 is TGTGCCAGCAGCCTGGTTACGGGAAGGGACAATGAGCAGTTCTTC.

J is TRBJ1-5 and V is TRBV2; 9 bases line up with TRBD1. CDR1 is SNHLY, CDR2 FYNNEI, per germline. CDR3 length: 15 amino acids. The J segment lost 2 bases and the V segment lost 4 bases, leaving 3 bases of the junction unmatched. The CDR3 DNA follows: TGTGCCAGCAGTGGGGACAGGGAAGGCAATCAGCCCCAGCATTTT. It translates to CASSGDREGNQPQHF.

The chain is built from TRBV28 and TRBJ2-4; D is unclear. CDR3 length equals 15 residues. Germline values: CDR1 MDHEN, CDR2 SYDVKM. The V and J ends lost 3 bases and 0 bases respectively, with 9 bases between them. The CDR3 DNA reads TGTGCCAGCAGTTTCCGCGATTCAGCCAAAAACATTCAGTACTTC. Translated, it gives CASSFRDSAKNIQYF.

The genes are TRBV5-8 and TRBJ2-1, with TRBD2 matching over 13 bases. The V gene end was trimmed by 4 bases and the J gene end by 3 bases; junction bases not matched to a gene: 7. This CDR3 region has 17 residues. CDR1 and CDR2 (germline): SGHTS, YDEGEE. The CDR3: CASSAAGLAGFYNEQFF. The CDR3 nucleotides read TGTGCCAGCAGCGCGGCGGGACTAGCGGGATTCTACAATGAGCAGTTCTTC.

The rearrangement uses TRBV2 and TRBJ2-1, with D hard to call. The V and J ends lost 4 bases and 7 bases respectively, with 8 bases between them. CDR3 size: 12 residues. Germline V gene lookup returns CDR1 SNHLY and CDR2 FYNNEI. The CDR3 nucleotides read TGTGCCAGCAGTGTCGAAGAGAATGAGCAGTTCTTC. This translates into CASSVEENEQFF.

This clone was detected only once. This chain joins TRBV6-5 and TRBJ1-4; tentatively, D is TRBD1 (6 bases). The CDR3 is 13 residues long. Germline V gene sequence: CDR1 MNHEY, CDR2 SVGAGI. V dropped 5 bases and J dropped 13 bases, with 17 bases sitting between them. CDR3 coding DNA: TGTGCCAGCAGTCCCTGGCCTTCGACAGGACTGTTTTTT. It translates to CASSPWPSTGLFF.